The 21 T cell receptor beta chains listed next were all sequenced from one sample in a study of T cells after yellow fever vaccination. MiXCR, run by TCRdb on the 5' RACE reads, gives a single entry per CDR3 protein. The sample contains around 40,000 distinct CDR3 sequences, about 6.8% of which appear only once. Sequenced material: CD8+ T cells not binding an NS4B(214-222) dextramer, sorted from PBMCs, taken 45 days after the yellow fever booster vaccination. These receptor sequences come from a man aged 30 to 39 who received the YFV17D yellow fever vaccine.

In this sample, this clonotype turned up many times. The genes are TRBV27 and TRBJ2-1; 8 bases line up with TRBD2. Germline assignment: CDR1 MNHEY and CDR2 SMNVEV (reference sequence). Germline trimming cut 5 bases from V and 7 bases from J; bases unmatched to any gene: 7. The CDR3 runs to 14 residues. As DNA, the CDR3 is TGTGCCAGCAGTCTACACCCTAGCGGGAATGAGCAGTTCTTC. Translating gives CASSLHPSGNEQFF.

This clonotype was detected many times. The V call is TRBV29-1, the J call TRBJ2-1, with D unresolved. Germline V gene sequence: CDR1 SQVTM, CDR2 ANQGSEA. This CDR3 is built from 10 residues. The ends were cut back, 5 bases at V and 8 bases at J, with 7 bases in the middle. The CDR3 reads CSVLTDEQFF. The CDR3 DNA reads as TGCAGCGTTTTAACAGATGAGCAGTTCTTC.

Note on this clonotype: A clone one base away is much larger, so this may be a read error. The V gene is TRBV30, the J gene TRBJ2-7, with D perhaps TRBD1 (6 bases). The germline V gene encodes CDR1 GTSNPN and CDR2 SVGIG (reference sequence). This CDR3 has 14 amino acids. DNA of the CDR3: TGTGCCTGGGGTGTACGTGGGACACCCTACGAGCAGTACTTC. Protein: CAWGVRGTPYEQYF.

This clonotype was counted at least ten times. This rearrangement joins TRBV13 to TRBJ2-3; D remains unclear. Trimming removed 4 bases from V and 2 bases from J, with 13 bases in between. Germline lookup yields CDR1 PRHDT and CDR2 FYEKMQ (reference sequence). The CDR3 extends over 15 amino acids. In DNA, the CDR3 is TGTGCCAGCAGCTCACAACACGAGACCACAGATACGCAGTATTTT. Translating it yields CASSSQHETTDTQYF.

This clonotype was seen ten or more times. The chain carries TRBV4-3 and TRBJ2-1; the match to TRBD1 covers 10 bases. This CDR3 comprises 17 residues. Germline assignment: CDR1 LGHNA and CDR2 YSLEER. After removal of 3 bases from V and 7 bases from J, the junction contained 12 bases not matched to a gene. The CDR3 DNA reads as TGCGCCAGCAGCCATTACTTGCTTGGACAGGGGGGAAATGAGCAGTTCTTC. Translated, it gives CASSHYLLGQGGNEQFF.

In its sample, this clonotype was seen many times. The J gene is TRBJ1-5, the V gene TRBV20-1, with D maybe TRBD1 (6 bases). The CDR3 is 14 residues long. Germline loops: CDR1 DFQATT, CDR2 SNEGSKA (reference sequence). The V end lost 1 base, the J end lost 1 base, and 8 bases lay between the germline ends. The CDR3 DNA follows: TGCAGTGCTAGAGTAACAGGGAGCAATCAGCCCCAGCATTTT. Translated, it gives CSARVTGSNQPQHF.

This clonotype was seen repeatedly, ten times or more. The chain is built from TRBV7-8 and TRBJ2-1, with 7 bases that match TRBD2. The CDR3 has 16 amino acids. The V segment lost 3 bases and the J segment 3 bases; nucleotides outside the gene matches: 8. CDR1 and CDR2 from the germline V gene are SGHVS and FQNEAQ. The CDR3 here is CASSFGLEGFYNEQFF. The DNA for the CDR3 is TGTGCCAGCAGCTTTGGACTAGAGGGATTCTACAATGAGCAGTTCTTC.

Ten or more counts support this clonotype. V and J are TRBV12-3 or TRBV12-4 and TRBJ2-1; the D gene is possibly TRBD2 (5 bases). This CDR3 is 11 amino acids long. The V and J ends lost 3 bases and 8 bases respectively, with 5 bases between them. The CDR3 sequence: CASSFSDEQFF. The CDR3 coding sequence is TGTGCCAGCAGTTTTAGCGATGAGCAGTTCTTC.

The table lists this clonotype with many counts. The V and J genes are TRBV27 and TRBJ2-5; 8 bases agree with TRBD1. J gave up 6 bases and V 5 bases, and 17 bases lay outside the gene matches. Germline-derived CDR1 and CDR2 are MNHEY and SMNVEV (reference sequence). CDR3 size: 17 residues. This chain's CDR3 is CASSPFTGQGQFQTQYF. CDR3 in DNA: TGTGCCAGCAGTCCATTTACAGGACAGGGTCAATTCCAGACCCAGTACTTC.

This clonotype showed up many times. This sequence joins TRBV5-6 and TRBJ2-7, with D perhaps given as TRBD1 or TRBD2 (5 bases each). Germline V CDR1 and CDR2: SGHDT, YYEEEE. CDR3 length: 17 residues. Trimming shortened V by 1 base and J by 2 bases, and 19 bases separated the two germline ends. The CDR3 spells CASSLRGGRDHPYEQYF. In nucleotides, the CDR3 is TGTGCCAGCAGCTTGAGGGGTGGCCGGGATCATCCCTACGAGCAGTACTTC.

About this clonotype: A much larger clone lies one base from this, so it may be a read error. V and J are TRBV2 and TRBJ2-1, with a tentative D call TRBD2 (5 bases). The CDR3 is 13 amino acids. Germline CDR1 SNHLY, CDR2 FYNNEI. CDR3 coding DNA: TGTGCCAGCGGGCAGACCGGGATTAATGAGCAGTCCTTC. Protein product: CASGQTGINEQSF.

At least ten counts were recorded for this clonotype. The chain employs TRBV7-2 and TRBJ2-7, with TRBD2 matching 11 bases. V gave up 4 bases and J gave up 3 bases; unmatched junction bases: 17. Germline assignment: CDR1 SGHTA and CDR2 FQGNSA. The CDR3 totals 19 residues. This CDR3 reads CASSYIPDRLAGRDYEQYF. For the CDR3, the DNA is TGTGCCAGCAGCTACATACCCGACCGACTAGCGGGGCGTGACTACGAGCAGTACTTC.

This clonotype was recorded many times. The gene calls are TRBV12-3 or TRBV12-4 and TRBJ2-5; 7 bases line up with TRBD1. There are 13 residues in the CDR3. Trimming at V came to 5 bases and at J to 5 bases, leaving 5 bases not matched to a gene. The CDR3 region has the DNA TGTGCCAGCAGTCTCGGACAGGCGGAGACCCAGTACTTC. It translates to CASSLGQAETQYF.

This clonotype was seen ten or more times. The CDR3: CASSENRGNTEAFF. As DNA, the CDR3 is TGTGCCAGCAGCGAGAACCGGGGGAACACTGAAGCTTTCTTT. V gene TRBV5-4 combines with J gene TRBJ1-1, with no clear D. V was pared by 4 bases and J by 1 base, with 11 bases between. Germline V gives CDR1 SGHNT, CDR2 YYREEE (reference sequence). This CDR3 has 14 residues.

This clonotype was found many times. This chain connects TRBV30 to TRBJ1-1, with D perhaps matching TRBD1 (6 bases). Trimming stripped 3 bases from V and 4 bases from J, with 15 bases between. This CDR3 spans 14 amino acids. Germline lookup yields CDR1 GTSNPN and CDR2 SVGIG (reference sequence). Here the CDR3 reads CAWRNRVYSTEAFF. As DNA, the CDR3 is TGTGCCTGGAGGAACAGGGTCTATAGCACTGAAGCTTTCTTT.

This clonotype came up many times. This chain joins TRBV7-9 and TRBJ1-1; 8 nucleotides agree with TRBD1. Germline CDR1 and CDR2: SEHNR and FQNEAQ (reference sequence). This CDR3 is 17 amino acids long. The V gene end was trimmed by 5 bases and the J gene end by 0 bases; junction bases not matched to a gene: 11. The CDR3 bases are TGTGCCAGCAGCGCCCGGGACAGGAGCATCATGAACACTGAAGCTTTCTTT. Its translation is CASSARDRSIMNTEAFF.

This clonotype has a count of ten or more. The chain has TRBV7-8 and TRBJ2-5, with 8 bases lining up with TRBD1. The V and J ends lost 2 bases and 3 bases, in that order; junction bases with no gene match: 8. The CDR3 runs to 16 residues. CDR1 is SGHVS, CDR2 FQNEAQ, per germline. The CDR3 protein is CASSLSDRDVEETQYF. CDR3 DNA sequence: TGTGCCAGCAGCTTATCGGACAGGGATGTTGAAGAGACCCAGTACTTC.

This clonotype has at least ten counts. CDR3 sequence: CASSGNTEAFF. The CDR3, as DNA: TGTGCCAGCAGCGGAAACACTGAAGCTTTCTTT. This rearrangement joins TRBV7-9 to TRBJ1-1, with unresolved D. CDR3 length: 11 amino acids. Germline CDR1 SEHNR, CDR2 FQNEAQ (reference sequence). V gave up 5 bases and J gave up 2 bases, with 3 bases separating them.

This clonotype occurred many times. The chain links TRBV20-1 to TRBJ2-1; D gene uncertain. The CDR3 contains 15 residues. Germline CDR1 and CDR2: DFQATT and SNEGSKA (reference sequence). Trimming stripped 3 bases from V and 4 bases from J, with 16 bases between. The CDR3 sequence is CSASTPGGSYNEQFF. Written as DNA, the CDR3 is TGCAGTGCTAGTACCCCAGGTGGGTCGTACAATGAGCAGTTCTTC.

A word on this clonotype: Given a much more abundant clone one base away, this may be a read error. The chain carries TRBV7-2 and TRBJ1-1; 8 nucleotides match TRBD1. Germline lookup yields CDR1 SGHTA and CDR2 FQGNSA. The CDR3 has 15 amino acids. The CDR3 DNA reads as TGTGCCAGCAGCTTAGTACAGGGGGGGAACTCTGAAGCTTTCTTT. It codes for CASSLVQGGNSEAFF.

This clonotype was seen ten or more times. The gene calls are TRBV12-3 or TRBV12-4 and TRBJ1-1, with D possibly being TRBD1 (6 bases). V was clipped by 6 bases and J by 0 bases, with 11 bases between them. This CDR3 is built from 14 residues. The CDR3 sequence: CASSTGMMNTEAFF. Written as DNA, the CDR3 is TGTGCCAGCAGCACAGGGATGATGAACACTGAAGCTTTCTTT.